The rows below give T cell receptor beta chains drawn from one sample of a study of PD-1 blockade in mismatch repair-deficient tumors. Repertoires were generated with immunoSEQ multiplex PCR, while TCRdb's copy carries only in-frame clones and drops some. The sample contains about 20,000 clones, just under 85% of which appear only once. Sequenced here: peripheral blood, sampled 2 weeks after starting pembrolizumab. The receptors here all came from an adult with mismatch repair-deficient cancer. Each CDR3 is given with its conserved first and last residue. Size is stated for part of the rows, as once, few or many counts, or as a class when the clone is expanded.

TRBV2	-	TRBJ1-5	CASAGQGGGNQPQHF
TRBV20-1	-	TRBJ2-5	CSASPEETQYF
TRBV18	-	TRBJ2-4	CASSPEGTAKNIQYF
TRBV11-2	-	TRBJ2-5	CASSPGVGDVQETQYF
TRBV19	once	TRBJ2-3	CASSQGRPTDTQYF
TRBV29-1	-	TRBJ2-1	CSVERTGNEQFF
TRBV6-1	-	TRBJ2-3	CASDLERSGGDTQYF
TRBV6-5	-	TRBJ2-7	CASSRDSGYEQYF
TRBV9	-	TRBJ2-2	CASSTPTLGTINTGELFF
TRBV5-1	-	TRBJ1-1	CASSLGDLMRNTEAFF
TRBV9	-	TRBJ2-1	CASSVVLGTSGHNEQFF
TRBV6-1	-	TRBJ2-7	CASRRAGDGEQYF
TRBV4-2	-	TRBJ2-6	CASSQDNSGANVLTF
TRBV10-3	-	TRBJ2-1	CAISGAESSYNEQFF
TRBV5-4	-	TRBJ2-5	CASSLVTSGEETQYF
TRBV19	-	TRBJ2-7	CASSFGPSGAYEQYF
TRBV6-1	-	TRBJ1-5	CASSRTAHQPQHF
TRBV5-4	-	TRBJ2-7	CASSPEVGLATFPSYEQYF
TRBV6-5	-	TRBJ2-3	CASSFSVAGGTDTQYF
TRBV6-4	-	TRBJ2-1	CASSDRDYNEQFF
TRBV11-1	few	TRBJ2-7	CASGWGETYEQYF
TRBV5-1	-	TRBJ2-7	CASSLDTYEQYF
TRBV28	-	TRBJ1-4	CASSLLTEIATNEKLFF
TRBV27	-	TRBJ2-6	CASSPGQGSLGANVLTF
TRBV6-6	once	TRBJ2-5	CASSPRPRQGPGTQYF
TRBV19	-	TRBJ2-6	CASSIGGSPSGANVLTF
TRBV7-8	-	TRBJ2-1	CASSWAGHSYNEQFF
TRBV11-1	few	TRBJ2-6	CASSTGLSGANVLTF
TRBV7-2	-	TRBJ1-3	CASSRTGLSGNTIYF
TRBV10-3	-	TRBJ2-7	CAIGTGEQYF
TRBV2	few	TRBJ2-7	CASSEPFLYEQYF
TRBV21-1	-	TRBJ2-1	CASTRLAGGPGEQFF
TRBV7-2	-	TRBJ2-5	CASSIQETQYF
TRBV6-5	-	TRBJ2-1	CASSYRLAINNEQFF
TRBV5-4	-	TRBJ2-2	CASSLGLAANTGELFF
TRBV5-1	-	TRBJ2-2	CASSPWTGPNGELFF
TRBV5-1	-	TRBJ1-2	CASSLELRYGYTF
TRBV28	-	TRBJ1-5	CASTSGQPSGPQHF